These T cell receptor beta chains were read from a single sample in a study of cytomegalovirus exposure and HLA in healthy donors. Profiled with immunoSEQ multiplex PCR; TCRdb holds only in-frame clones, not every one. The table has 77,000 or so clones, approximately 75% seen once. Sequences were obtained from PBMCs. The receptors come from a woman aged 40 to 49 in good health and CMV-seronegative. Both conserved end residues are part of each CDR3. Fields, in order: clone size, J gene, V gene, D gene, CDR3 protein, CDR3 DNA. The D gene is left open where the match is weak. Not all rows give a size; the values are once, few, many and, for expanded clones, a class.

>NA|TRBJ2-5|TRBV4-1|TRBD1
CASSQENRGETQYF
TGCGCCAGCAGCCAAGAGAACAGGGGTGAGACCCAGTACTTC
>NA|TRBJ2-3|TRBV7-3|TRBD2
CASSPRLAGTDTQYF
TGTGCCAGCAGCCCCAGACTAGCTGGGACAGATACGCAGTATTTT
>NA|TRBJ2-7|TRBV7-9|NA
CASTTTGAPTYEQYF
TGTGCCAGCACCACAACAGGAGCACCGACCTACGAGCAGTACTTC
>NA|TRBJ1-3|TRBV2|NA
CASSEVGRGSGNTIYF
TGTGCCAGCAGTGAAGTCGGGAGGGGCTCTGGAAACACCATATATTTT
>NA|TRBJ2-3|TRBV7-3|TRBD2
CASSFSSGSVTDTQYF
TGTGCCAGCAGCTTCTCTAGCGGGAGCGTGACAGATACGCAGTATTTT
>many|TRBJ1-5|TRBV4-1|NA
CASSHVFWAGDQPQHF
TGCGCCAGCAGCCACGTATTTTGGGCAGGGGATCAGCCCCAGCATTTT
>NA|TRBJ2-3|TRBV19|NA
CASSIDRTTTDTQYF
TGTGCCAGTAGTATAGACAGAACCACCACAGATACGCAGTATTTT
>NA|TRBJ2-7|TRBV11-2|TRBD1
CASSPTGRNEQYF
TGTGCCAGCAGCCCGACAGGGCGGAACGAGCAGTACTTC
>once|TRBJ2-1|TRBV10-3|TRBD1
CATHRDRGSYNEQFF
TGTGCCACCCACCGGGACAGAGGCTCCTACAATGAGCAGTTCTTC
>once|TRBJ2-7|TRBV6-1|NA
CATVSGWLTYEQYF
TGTGCCACCGTCAGCGGGTGGCTAACCTACGAGCAGTACTTC
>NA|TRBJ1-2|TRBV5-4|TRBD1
CASSLQGAGGYTF
TGTGCCAGCAGCTTACAGGGGGCAGGTGGCTACACCTTC
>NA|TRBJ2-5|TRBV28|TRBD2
CASSAGTSGSVRETQYF
TGTGCCAGCAGCGCCGGGACTAGCGGGAGTGTGCGGGAGACCCAGTACTTC
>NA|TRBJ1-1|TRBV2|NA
CASSLRRDTEAFF
TGTGCCAGCAGCCTAAGGCGGGACACTGAAGCTTTCTTT
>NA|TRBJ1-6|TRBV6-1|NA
CASIPNPVDSPLHF
TGTGCCAGCATTCCGAATCCGGTTGATTCACCCCTCCACTTT
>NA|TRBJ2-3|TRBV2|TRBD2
CASTWTLADTDTQYF
TGTGCCAGCACCTGGACTCTAGCGGACACAGATACGCAGTATTTT
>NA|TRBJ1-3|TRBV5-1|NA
CASSLDRYSGNTIYF
TGCGCCAGCAGCTTGGATCGCTACTCTGGAAACACCATATATTTT
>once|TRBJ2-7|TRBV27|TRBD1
CASSLGGTGGSEQYF
TGTGCCAGCAGCCTCGGGGGGACAGGGGGTTCCGAGCAGTACTTC
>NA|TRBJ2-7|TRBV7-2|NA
CASRQEAGPYEQYF
TGTGCCAGCAGGCAGGAAGCAGGGCCCTACGAGCAGTACTTC
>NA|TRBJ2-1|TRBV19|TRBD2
CASRELADNEQFF
TGTGCCAGTAGGGAACTAGCGGACAATGAGCAGTTCTTC
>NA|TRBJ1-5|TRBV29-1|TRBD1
CSVGQGAEQPQHF
TGCAGCGTGGGACAGGGGGCAGAACAGCCCCAGCATTTT
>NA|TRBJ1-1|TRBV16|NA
CASSQALRDNNGEAFF
TGTGCCAGCAGCCAAGCTCTCAGGGATAATAATGGTGAAGCTTTCTTT
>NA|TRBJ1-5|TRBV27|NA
CASGPRGNQPQHF
TGTGCCAGCGGACCCAGGGGCAATCAGCCCCAGCATTTT
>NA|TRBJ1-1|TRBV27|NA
CASRNIRQAANTEAFF
TGTGCCAGCAGAAACATCCGACAGGCGGCTAACACTGAAGCTTTCTTT
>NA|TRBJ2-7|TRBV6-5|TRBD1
CASSGQGWREQYF
TGTGCCAGCAGTGGACAGGGATGGCGGGAGCAGTACTTC
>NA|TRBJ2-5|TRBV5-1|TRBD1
CASSYRGLTKETQYF
TGCGCCAGCAGCTACAGGGGGTTAACAAAAGAGACCCAGTACTTC
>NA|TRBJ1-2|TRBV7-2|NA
CASSLDRRGYTF
TGTGCCAGCAGCTTGGACAGAAGAGGCTACACCTTC
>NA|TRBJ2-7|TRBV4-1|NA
CASSQDRGSSYEQYF
TGCGCCAGCAGCCAAGATCGGGGGAGCTCCTACGAGCAGTACTTC